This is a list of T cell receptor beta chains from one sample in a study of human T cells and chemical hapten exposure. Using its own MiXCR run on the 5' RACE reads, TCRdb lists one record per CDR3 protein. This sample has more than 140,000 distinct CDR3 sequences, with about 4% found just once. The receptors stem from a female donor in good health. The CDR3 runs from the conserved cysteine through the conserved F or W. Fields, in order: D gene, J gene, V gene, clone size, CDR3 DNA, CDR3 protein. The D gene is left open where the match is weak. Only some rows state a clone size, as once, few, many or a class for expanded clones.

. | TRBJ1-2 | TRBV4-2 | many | TGTGCCAGCAGCCCGACCTTAAATGTTGCCGAGGGAAAGGAGGCGCCTAATGGCTACACCTTC | CASSPTLNVAEGKEAPNGYTF
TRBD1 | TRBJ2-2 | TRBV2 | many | TGTGCCAGCAGGACACAGGGGCGACGGAACACCGGGGAGCTGTTTTTT | CASRTQGRRNTGELFF
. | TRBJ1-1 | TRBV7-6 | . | TGTGCCAGCAGCGAATCGACATCACTTAAGGCTGAAGCTTTCTTT | CASSESTSLKAEAFF
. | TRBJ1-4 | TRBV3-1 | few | TGTGCCAGCAGCCAAGCGCCAGCATATGGTGAAAAACTGTTTTTT | CASSQAPAYGEKLFF
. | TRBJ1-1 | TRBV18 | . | TGTGCCAGCTCACCCGGGACTAAAAAGGTGGCTTTCTTT | CASSPGTKKVAFF
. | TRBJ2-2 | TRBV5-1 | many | TGCGCCAGCAGCTTGGTACAGGGTGGCACCGGGGAGCTGTTTTTT | CASSLVQGGTGELFF
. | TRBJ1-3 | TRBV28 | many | TGTGCCAGCAGGCCTACATGGGGCCGAAACACCATATATTTT | CASRPTWGRNTIYF
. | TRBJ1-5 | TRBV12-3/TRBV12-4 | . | TGTGCCAGCAGTATAGAGCTGACAGGCGGCAGGCAGCCCCAGCATTTT | CASSIELTGGRQPQHF
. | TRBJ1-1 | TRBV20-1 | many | TGCAGTGCTGATGATTCGGTGAACACTGAAGCTTTCTTT | CSADDSVNTEAFF
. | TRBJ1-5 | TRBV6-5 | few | TGTGCCAGCAGTTACTCGATTCTAAGCAATCAGCCCCAGCATTTT | CASSYSILSNQPQHF
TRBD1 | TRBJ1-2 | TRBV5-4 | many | TGTGCCAGCAGCTTGGACAGGGGGAACTATGGCTACACCTTC | CASSLDRGNYGYTF
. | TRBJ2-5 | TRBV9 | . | TGTGCCAGCAGCGCGGGGACGCAACAAGAGACCCAGTACTTC | CASSAGTQQETQYF
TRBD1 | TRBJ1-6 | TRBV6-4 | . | TGTGCCAGCAGAGAAGGGACAGAAAATTCACCCCTCCACTTT | CASREGTENSPLHF
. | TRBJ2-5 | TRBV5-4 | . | TGTGCCAGCAGCCAGGGATTCAGGTCCCAAGAGACCCAGTACTTC | CASSQGFRSQETQYF
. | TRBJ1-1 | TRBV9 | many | TGTGCCAGCAGCAACAGGACAGTGAAGTCTGCTGAAGCTTTCTTT | CASSNRTVKSAEAFF
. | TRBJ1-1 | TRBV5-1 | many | TGCGCCAGCAGCTCCCTTTTTGGGAACACTGAAGCTTTCTTT | CASSSLFGNTEAFF
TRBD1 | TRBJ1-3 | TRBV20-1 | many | TGCAGTGCTGAAAGAGCACAGGGGATAGCTGGAAACACCATATATTTT | CSAERAQGIAGNTIYF
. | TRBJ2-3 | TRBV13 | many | TGTGCCAGCAGCTCGGTCATGTGGCAGGGAAGCACAGATACGCAGTATTTT | CASSSVMWQGSTDTQYF
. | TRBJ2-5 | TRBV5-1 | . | TGCGCCAGCAGCTTGGCCGGCGGTCTAGAGACCCAGTACTTC | CASSLAGGLETQYF
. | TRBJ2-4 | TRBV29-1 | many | TGCAGCGTTGATGGGGCAAGCGGGGCCAAAAACATTCAGTACTTC | CSVDGASGAKNIQYF
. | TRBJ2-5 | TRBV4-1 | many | TGCGCCAGCAGCCAAGCTTCCGGGGCTCAAGAGACCCAGTACTTC | CASSQASGAQETQYF
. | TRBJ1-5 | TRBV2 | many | TGTGCCAGCAGCGAGGTAGGGGACCCTAATCAGCCCCAGCATTTT | CASSEVGDPNQPQHF
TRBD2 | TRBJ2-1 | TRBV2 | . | TGTGCCAGCATATTAGCGGGGGAGGGCAATGAGCAGTTCTTC | CASILAGEGNEQFF
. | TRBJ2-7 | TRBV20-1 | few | TGCAGTGCTAGACAAACAGTCTCCTACGAGCAGTACTTC | CSARQTVSYEQYF
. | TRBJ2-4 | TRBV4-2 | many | TGTGCCAGCAGCCAAGATAGGGTGACCAAAAACATTCAGTACTTC | CASSQDRVTKNIQYF
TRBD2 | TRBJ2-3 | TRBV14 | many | TGTGCCAGCAGCCAACCTACTAGCGGGGGCCCCCGGGGCACAGATACGCAGTATTTT | CASSQPTSGGPRGTDTQYF